A selection of T cell receptor beta chains follows, all from one sample in a study of blood T cell repertoires in COVID-19. Libraries were prepared by immunoSEQ multiplex PCR; TCRdb keeps only in-frame clonotypes and omits some of them. This table has around 55,000 clones, 85% to 90% appearing once. The sample taken for sequencing was peripheral blood. Every receptor here comes from a man aged 55 to 70 with acute or convalescent COVID-19. CDR3s include the opening cysteine and the closing phenylalanine or tryptophan. The order of the fields is V gene, D gene, clone size, J gene, CDR3 protein, CDR3 DNA. D genes are given only for firm matches. The size entry is marked missing in some rows and otherwise reads once, few, many or a size class.

V gene: TRBV6-5
D gene: NA
clone size: NA
J gene: TRBJ1-1
CDR3 protein: CASRGPGGTEAFF
CDR3 DNA: TGTGCCAGCCGGGGACCGGGGGGGACTGAAGCTTTCTTT

V gene: TRBV5-6
D gene: NA
clone size: NA
J gene: TRBJ2-7
CDR3 protein: CASSTDTYEQYF
CDR3 DNA: TGTGCCAGCAGCACGGACACCTACGAGCAGTACTTC

V gene: TRBV11-2
D gene: NA
clone size: NA
J gene: TRBJ2-2
CDR3 protein: CASKVRASTGELFF
CDR3 DNA: TGTGCCAGCAAAGTCCGCGCTAGCACCGGGGAGCTGTTTTTT

V gene: TRBV6-2/TRBV6-3
D gene: TRBD1
clone size: NA
J gene: TRBJ1-2
CDR3 protein: CASSYLGQEHYGYTF
CDR3 DNA: TGTGCCAGCAGTTACCTCGGACAGGAGCACTATGGCTACACCTTC

V gene: TRBV11-3
D gene: NA
clone size: NA
J gene: TRBJ2-2
CDR3 protein: CASSLGGRGAGELFF
CDR3 DNA: TGTGCCAGCAGCTTGGGAGGCAGGGGGGCCGGGGAGCTGTTTTTT

V gene: TRBV18
D gene: TRBD2
clone size: NA
J gene: TRBJ2-4
CDR3 protein: CASSPGGGDIQYF
CDR3 DNA: TGTGCCAGCTCCCCCGGTGGGGGGGACATTCAGTACTTC

V gene: TRBV6-5
D gene: NA
clone size: NA
J gene: TRBJ1-1
CDR3 protein: CASSYDSWTNTEAFF
CDR3 DNA: TGTGCCAGCAGTTACGATTCTTGGACAAACACTGAAGCTTTCTTT

V gene: TRBV6-5
D gene: NA
clone size: NA
J gene: TRBJ2-5
CDR3 protein: CASSLDRQETQYF
CDR3 DNA: TGTGCCAGCAGCCTGGACAGACAAGAGACCCAGTACTTC

V gene: TRBV19
D gene: NA
clone size: NA
J gene: TRBJ1-2
CDR3 protein: CASSVMEAKGYTF
CDR3 DNA: TGTGCCAGTAGTGTCATGGAGGCGAAAGGCTACACCTTC

V gene: TRBV11-2
D gene: NA
clone size: NA
J gene: TRBJ1-1
CDR3 protein: CASSLTVGNTEAFF
CDR3 DNA: TGTGCCAGCAGCTTGACAGTGGGGAACACTGAAGCTTTCTTT

V gene: TRBV5-1
D gene: TRBD1
clone size: NA
J gene: TRBJ2-6
CDR3 protein: CASTPGQLSGANVLTF
CDR3 DNA: TGCGCCAGCACCCCGGGACAGCTATCTGGGGCCAACGTCCTGACTTTC

V gene: TRBV6-5
D gene: NA
clone size: once
J gene: TRBJ1-1
CDR3 protein: CASSYLASGAGTEAFF
CDR3 DNA: TGTGCCAGCAGTTACCTTGCTTCAGGGGCGGGCACTGAAGCTTTCTTT

V gene: TRBV29-1
D gene: TRBD2
clone size: NA
J gene: TRBJ2-7
CDR3 protein: CSVRGSSYEQYF
CDR3 DNA: TGCAGCGTACGCGGGAGCTCCTACGAGCAGTACTTC

V gene: TRBV18
D gene: TRBD1
clone size: NA
J gene: TRBJ2-2
CDR3 protein: CASSPTGGATGELFF
CDR3 DNA: TGTGCCAGCTCACCTACAGGGGGCGCCACCGGGGAGCTGTTTTTT

V gene: TRBV19
D gene: NA
clone size: NA
J gene: TRBJ1-1
CDR3 protein: CASSTTGNTEAFF
CDR3 DNA: TGTGCCAGTAGCACGACAGGGAACACTGAAGCTTTCTTT

V gene: TRBV28
D gene: NA
clone size: NA
J gene: TRBJ2-2
CDR3 protein: CASSPGTRGPNTGELFF
CDR3 DNA: TGTGCCAGCAGTCCCGGGACTAGGGGGCCCAACACCGGGGAGCTGTTTTTT

V gene: TRBV27
D gene: TRBD1
clone size: once
J gene: TRBJ2-6
CDR3 protein: CASRQGSSGANVLTF
CDR3 DNA: TGTGCCAGCAGACAGGGGTCCTCTGGGGCCAACGTCCTGACTTTC

V gene: TRBV29-1
D gene: NA
clone size: NA
J gene: TRBJ1-1
CDR3 protein: CSVVYGPRGSEAFF
CDR3 DNA: TGCAGCGTTGTTTATGGGCCCCGGGGTTCTGAAGCTTTCTTT

V gene: TRBV5-1
D gene: TRBD2
clone size: NA
J gene: TRBJ2-3
CDR3 protein: CASRSSLAGKTDTQYF
CDR3 DNA: TGCGCCAGCAGGTCTTCGCTAGCGGGAAAAACAGATACGCAGTATTTT

V gene: TRBV6-5
D gene: TRBD1
clone size: NA
J gene: TRBJ1-5
CDR3 protein: CASSQQGYQPQHF
CDR3 DNA: TGTGCCAGCAGCCAACAGGGGTATCAGCCCCAGCATTTT

V gene: TRBV4-1
D gene: TRBD1
clone size: NA
J gene: TRBJ2-7
CDR3 protein: CASSQVVIPGQGYEQYF
CDR3 DNA: TGCGCCAGCAGCCAAGTTGTCATACCGGGACAGGGATACGAGCAGTACTTC

V gene: TRBV12-3/TRBV12-4
D gene: NA
clone size: NA
J gene: TRBJ2-5
CDR3 protein: CASHGSGTQYF
CDR3 DNA: TGTGCCAGCCATGGATCGGGGACCCAGTACTTC

V gene: TRBV19
D gene: NA
clone size: NA
J gene: TRBJ2-3
CDR3 protein: CASSRPGYTDTQYF
CDR3 DNA: TGTGCCAGTAGTAGGCCAGGGTACACAGATACGCAGTATTTT

V gene: TRBV9
D gene: TRBD2
clone size: NA
J gene: TRBJ2-1
CDR3 protein: CASSVGGSGRVGREQFF
CDR3 DNA: TGTGCCAGCAGCGTAGGTGGTAGCGGGAGAGTAGGGCGTGAGCAGTTCTTC

V gene: TRBV5-1
D gene: TRBD1
clone size: NA
J gene: TRBJ2-7
CDR3 protein: CASSYRGRTSYEQYF
CDR3 DNA: TGCGCCAGCAGCTACAGGGGGCGAACCTCCTACGAGCAGTACTTC

V gene: TRBV6-6
D gene: NA
clone size: NA
J gene: TRBJ1-1
CDR3 protein: CASSYSGQAGTEAFF
CDR3 DNA: TGTGCCAGCAGTTACTCAGGCCAAGCGGGCACTGAAGCTTTCTTT

V gene: TRBV19
D gene: TRBD2
clone size: once
J gene: TRBJ2-7
CDR3 protein: CASSILLAGRYEQYF
CDR3 DNA: TGTGCCAGTAGTATACTACTAGCGGGAAGGTACGAGCAGTACTTC

V gene: TRBV9
D gene: NA
clone size: NA
J gene: TRBJ2-2
CDR3 protein: CASSVGYRSAGELFF
CDR3 DNA: TGTGCCAGCAGCGTAGGGTACAGGTCGGCCGGGGAGCTGTTTTTT

V gene: TRBV28
D gene: NA
clone size: NA
J gene: TRBJ2-5
CDR3 protein: CASSSRTGGIETQYF
CDR3 DNA: TGTGCCAGCAGTTCCAGGACGGGCGGGATCGAGACCCAGTACTTC

V gene: TRBV14
D gene: NA
clone size: NA
J gene: TRBJ1-4
CDR3 protein: CASSQTDPIREKLFF
CDR3 DNA: TGTGCCAGCAGCCAAACAGACCCTATTCGGGAAAAACTGTTTTTT

V gene: TRBV11-3
D gene: NA
clone size: NA
J gene: TRBJ2-2
CDR3 protein: CASSLDGARGTGELFF
CDR3 DNA: TGTGCCAGCAGCTTAGATGGGGCTAGGGGTACCGGGGAGCTGTTTTTT

V gene: TRBV7-2
D gene: NA
clone size: NA
J gene: TRBJ1-1
CDR3 protein: CASSYTDSNTEAFF
CDR3 DNA: TGTGCCAGCAGCTATACAGATTCCAACACTGAAGCTTTCTTT

V gene: TRBV19
D gene: TRBD1
clone size: NA
J gene: TRBJ1-4
CDR3 protein: CASSTLWTGTGSEKLFF
CDR3 DNA: TGTGCCAGTAGTACTCTGTGGACGGGGACAGGGAGTGAAAAACTGTTTTTT

V gene: TRBV11-3
D gene: NA
clone size: NA
J gene: TRBJ2-7
CDR3 protein: CASSSGLSSYEQYF
CDR3 DNA: TGTGCCAGCAGCTCGGGACTGAGTTCCTACGAGCAGTACTTC

V gene: TRBV6-5
D gene: TRBD2
clone size: NA
J gene: TRBJ2-1
CDR3 protein: CASIDTSGNNEQFF
CDR3 DNA: TGTGCCAGCATCGACACTAGCGGGAACAATGAGCAGTTCTTC

V gene: TRBV7-2
D gene: TRBD1
clone size: NA
J gene: TRBJ2-3
CDR3 protein: CASSLDRGNTDTQYF
CDR3 DNA: TGTGCCAGCAGCTTGGACAGGGGAAACACAGATACGCAGTATTTT

V gene: TRBV27
D gene: TRBD1
clone size: NA
J gene: TRBJ1-2
CDR3 protein: CASSSYQDRDHNYGYTF
CDR3 DNA: TGTGCCAGCAGTTCCTATCAGGACAGGGATCATAACTATGGCTACACCTTC

V gene: TRBV7-2
D gene: TRBD2
clone size: once
J gene: TRBJ2-4
CDR3 protein: CASSPDSGRNIQYF
CDR3 DNA: TGTGCCAGCAGCCCTGACAGCGGGAGAAACATTCAGTACTTC

V gene: TRBV5-1
D gene: TRBD1
clone size: NA
J gene: TRBJ2-3
CDR3 protein: CASSWFQGALDTQYF
CDR3 DNA: TGCGCCAGCAGCTGGTTTCAGGGGGCTTTGGATACGCAGTATTTT

V gene: TRBV5-4
D gene: NA
clone size: NA
J gene: TRBJ2-1
CDR3 protein: CASSVDYNEQFF
CDR3 DNA: TGTGCCAGCAGCGTAGATTACAATGAGCAGTTCTTC

V gene: TRBV28
D gene: NA
clone size: NA
J gene: TRBJ1-2
CDR3 protein: CASSFIRGDGYTF
CDR3 DNA: TGTGCCAGCAGTTTCATAAGGGGTGATGGCTACACCTTC

V gene: TRBV6-5
D gene: TRBD1
clone size: NA
J gene: TRBJ1-3
CDR3 protein: CASSPTGGENTIYF
CDR3 DNA: TGTGCCAGCAGTCCAACAGGGGGCGAAAACACCATATATTTT

V gene: TRBV27
D gene: NA
clone size: NA
J gene: TRBJ1-1
CDR3 protein: CASSRGNANTEAFF
CDR3 DNA: TGTGCCAGCAGCCGGGGTAATGCGAACACTGAAGCTTTCTTT

V gene: TRBV28
D gene: TRBD1
clone size: NA
J gene: TRBJ2-7
CDR3 protein: CASSLSLGTGTYEQYF
CDR3 DNA: TGTGCCAGCAGTTTATCTTTAGGGACAGGGACCTACGAGCAGTACTTC

V gene: TRBV11-2
D gene: TRBD2
clone size: NA
J gene: TRBJ2-2
CDR3 protein: CASSQGTRWSTGELFF
CDR3 DNA: TGTGCCAGCAGCCAAGGGACTAGGTGGAGCACCGGGGAGCTGTTTTTT

V gene: TRBV9
D gene: TRBD2
clone size: NA
J gene: TRBJ2-1
CDR3 protein: CASSVATSGTYNEQFF
CDR3 DNA: TGTGCCAGCAGCGTAGCAACCAGCGGGACCTACAATGAGCAGTTCTTC

V gene: TRBV28
D gene: TRBD1
clone size: NA
J gene: TRBJ1-1
CDR3 protein: CASSFVGTGDHTEAFF
CDR3 DNA: TGTGCCAGCAGTTTTGTGGGGACAGGGGACCACACTGAAGCTTTCTTT

V gene: TRBV4-1
D gene: NA
clone size: NA
J gene: TRBJ1-4
CDR3 protein: CASSPARGRSRTSTTNEKLFF
CDR3 DNA: TGCGCCAGCAGCCCCGCCAGGGGAAGATCTCGGACCTCAACAACTAATGAAAAACTGTTTTTT

V gene: TRBV27
D gene: TRBD2
clone size: once
J gene: TRBJ2-7
CDR3 protein: CASSLYPSGSPGEQYF
CDR3 DNA: TGTGCCAGCAGTTTATATCCTAGCGGGAGCCCGGGCGAGCAGTACTTC

V gene: TRBV4-1
D gene: NA
clone size: NA
J gene: TRBJ2-2
CDR3 protein: CASSHGGTAGANTGELFF
CDR3 DNA: TGCGCCAGCAGCCACGGGGGAACGGCGGGGGCCAACACCGGGGAGCTGTTTTTT

V gene: TRBV28
D gene: NA
clone size: NA
J gene: TRBJ2-5
CDR3 protein: CASSLPGVGQETQYF
CDR3 DNA: TGTGCCAGCAGTTTACCCGGGGTAGGGCAAGAGACCCAGTACTTC

V gene: TRBV24-1
D gene: TRBD1
clone size: NA
J gene: TRBJ2-1
CDR3 protein: CATSDFVGQGAYEQFF
CDR3 DNA: TGTGCCACCAGTGATTTTGTGGGACAGGGGGCCTATGAGCAGTTCTTC

V gene: TRBV3-1/TRBV3-2
D gene: TRBD1
clone size: NA
J gene: TRBJ2-7
CDR3 protein: CASSQNWTGGNYEQYF
CDR3 DNA: TGTGCCAGCAGCCAAAATTGGACAGGGGGCAATTACGAGCAGTACTTC

V gene: TRBV5-1
D gene: TRBD1
clone size: NA
J gene: TRBJ1-4
CDR3 protein: CASSLDLTGGEKLFF
CDR3 DNA: TGCGCCAGCAGCTTGGACCTGACAGGGGGTGAAAAACTGTTTTTT